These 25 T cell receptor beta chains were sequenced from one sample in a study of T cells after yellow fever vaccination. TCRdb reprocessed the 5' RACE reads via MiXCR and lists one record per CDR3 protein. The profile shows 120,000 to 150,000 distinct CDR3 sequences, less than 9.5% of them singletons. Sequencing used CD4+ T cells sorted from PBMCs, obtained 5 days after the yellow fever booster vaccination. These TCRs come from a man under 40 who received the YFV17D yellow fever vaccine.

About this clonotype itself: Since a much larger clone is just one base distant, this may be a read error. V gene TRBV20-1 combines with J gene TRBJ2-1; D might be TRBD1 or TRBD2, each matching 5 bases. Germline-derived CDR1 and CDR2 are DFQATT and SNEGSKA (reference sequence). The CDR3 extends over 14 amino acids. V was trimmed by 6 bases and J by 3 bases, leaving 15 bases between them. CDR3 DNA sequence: TGCAGTGCCCCCACGGGGCGTAACTACAATGAGCAGTTCTTC. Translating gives CSAPTGRNYNEQFF.

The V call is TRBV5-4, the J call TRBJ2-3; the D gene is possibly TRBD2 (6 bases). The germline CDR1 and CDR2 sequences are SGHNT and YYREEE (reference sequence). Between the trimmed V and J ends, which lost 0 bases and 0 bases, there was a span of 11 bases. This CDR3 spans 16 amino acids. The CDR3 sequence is CASSLVREASTDTQYF. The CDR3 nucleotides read TGTGCCAGCAGCTTGGTGAGGGAGGCTAGCACAGATACGCAGTATTTT.

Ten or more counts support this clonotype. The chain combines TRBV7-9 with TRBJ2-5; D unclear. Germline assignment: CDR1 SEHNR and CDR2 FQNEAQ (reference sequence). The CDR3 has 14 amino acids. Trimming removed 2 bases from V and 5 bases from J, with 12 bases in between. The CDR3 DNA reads TGTGCCAGCAGCTTAACCGGAGTGGTGGAGACCCAGTACTTC. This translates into CASSLTGVVETQYF.

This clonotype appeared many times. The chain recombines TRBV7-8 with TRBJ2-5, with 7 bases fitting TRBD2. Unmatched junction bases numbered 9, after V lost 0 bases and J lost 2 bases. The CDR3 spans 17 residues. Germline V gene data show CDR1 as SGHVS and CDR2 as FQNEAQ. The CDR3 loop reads CASSLALSSGSQETQYF. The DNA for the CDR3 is TGTGCCAGCAGCTTAGCCCTCTCTAGCGGTAGTCAAGAGACCCAGTACTTC.

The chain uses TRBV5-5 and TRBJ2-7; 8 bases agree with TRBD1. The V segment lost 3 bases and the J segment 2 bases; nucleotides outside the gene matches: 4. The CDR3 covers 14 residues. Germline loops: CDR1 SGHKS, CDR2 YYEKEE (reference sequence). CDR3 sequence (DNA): TGTGCCAGCAGCTCGGGACAGGAGGCCTACGAGCAGTACTTC. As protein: CASSSGQEAYEQYF.

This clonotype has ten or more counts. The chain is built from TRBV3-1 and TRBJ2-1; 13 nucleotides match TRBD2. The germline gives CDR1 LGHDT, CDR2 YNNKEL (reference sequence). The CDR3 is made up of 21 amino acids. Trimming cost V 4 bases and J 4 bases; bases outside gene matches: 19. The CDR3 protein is CASSPTPGTSGIRVLYNEQFF. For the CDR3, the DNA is TGTGCCAGCAGCCCAACCCCCGGGACTAGCGGGATCCGGGTATTGTACAATGAGCAGTTCTTC.

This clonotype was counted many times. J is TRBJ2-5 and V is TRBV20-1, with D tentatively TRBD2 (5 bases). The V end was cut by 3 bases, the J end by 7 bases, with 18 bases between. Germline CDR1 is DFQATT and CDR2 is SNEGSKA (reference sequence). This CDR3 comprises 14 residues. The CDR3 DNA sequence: TGCAGTGCTAGGCTGGAAGGGCCCCGGGGGACCCAGTACTTC. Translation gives CSARLEGPRGTQYF.

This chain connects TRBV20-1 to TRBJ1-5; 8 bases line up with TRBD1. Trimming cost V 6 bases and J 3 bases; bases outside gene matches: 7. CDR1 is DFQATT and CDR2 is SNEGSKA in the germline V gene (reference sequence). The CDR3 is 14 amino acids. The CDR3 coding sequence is TGCAGTGCCGCGGACAGGGTATCCAATCAGCCCCAGCATTTT. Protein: CSAADRVSNQPQHF.

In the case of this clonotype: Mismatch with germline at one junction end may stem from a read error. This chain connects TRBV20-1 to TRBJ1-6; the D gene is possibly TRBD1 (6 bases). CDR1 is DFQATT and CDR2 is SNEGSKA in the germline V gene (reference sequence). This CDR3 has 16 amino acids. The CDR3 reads CCARRGRLGDNSPLHF. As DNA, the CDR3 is TGCTGTGCTAGGCGGGGGCGACTGGGGGATAATTCACCCCTCCACTTT.

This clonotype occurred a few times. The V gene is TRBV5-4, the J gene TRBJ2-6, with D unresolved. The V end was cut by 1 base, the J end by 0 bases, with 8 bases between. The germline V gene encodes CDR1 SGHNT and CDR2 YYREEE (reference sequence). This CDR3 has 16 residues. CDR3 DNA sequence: TGTGCCAGCAGCTTGTGGCTGGTCTCTGGGGCCAACGTCCTGACTTTC. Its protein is CASSLWLVSGANVLTF.

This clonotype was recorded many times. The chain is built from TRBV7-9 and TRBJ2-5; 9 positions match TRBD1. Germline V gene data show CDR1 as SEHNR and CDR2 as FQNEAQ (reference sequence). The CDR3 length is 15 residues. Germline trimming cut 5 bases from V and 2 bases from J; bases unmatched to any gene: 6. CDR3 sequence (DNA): TGTGCCAGCAGCCTGGGACAGGGTTTACAAGAGACCCAGTACTTC. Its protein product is CASSLGQGLQETQYF.

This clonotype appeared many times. CDR3 bases: TGTGCCAGCAGCTTAGGGTCCGGGACTGGAACCCTTTCCTACGAGCAGTACTTC. Translated: CASSLGSGTGTLSYEQYF. The chain carries TRBV11-1 and TRBJ2-7; tentatively, D is TRBD2 (6 bases). V gave up 1 base and J gave up 1 base, with 20 bases separating them. Germline values: CDR1 SGHAT, CDR2 FQDESV (reference sequence). The CDR3 extends over 18 amino acids.

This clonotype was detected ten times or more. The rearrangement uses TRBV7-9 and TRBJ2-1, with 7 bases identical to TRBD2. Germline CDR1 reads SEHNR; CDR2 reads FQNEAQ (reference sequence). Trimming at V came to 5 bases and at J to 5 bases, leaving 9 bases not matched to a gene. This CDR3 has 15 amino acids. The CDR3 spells CASSPRGGRDNEQFF. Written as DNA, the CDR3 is TGTGCCAGCAGCCCTAGGGGCGGGAGAGACAATGAGCAGTTCTTC.

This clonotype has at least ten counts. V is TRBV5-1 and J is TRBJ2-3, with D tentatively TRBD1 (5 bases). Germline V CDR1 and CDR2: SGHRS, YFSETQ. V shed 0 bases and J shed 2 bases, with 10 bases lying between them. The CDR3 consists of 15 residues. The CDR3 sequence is CASSLVREPTDTQYF. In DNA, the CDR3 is TGCGCCAGCAGCTTGGTCAGGGAACCCACAGATACGCAGTATTTT.

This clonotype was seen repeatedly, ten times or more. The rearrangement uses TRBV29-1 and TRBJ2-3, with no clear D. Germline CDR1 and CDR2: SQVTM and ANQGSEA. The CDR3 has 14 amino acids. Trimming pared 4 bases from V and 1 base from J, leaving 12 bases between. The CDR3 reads CSVGEAGRTDTQYF. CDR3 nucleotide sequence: TGCAGCGTTGGCGAGGCAGGCCGCACAGATACGCAGTATTTT.

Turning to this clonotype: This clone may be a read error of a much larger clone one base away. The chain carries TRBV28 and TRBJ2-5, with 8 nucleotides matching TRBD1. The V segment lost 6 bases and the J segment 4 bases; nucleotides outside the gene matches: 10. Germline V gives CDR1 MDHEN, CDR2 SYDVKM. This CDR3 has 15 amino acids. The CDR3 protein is CASSHQGAGGETQYF. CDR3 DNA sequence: TGTGCCAGCAGCCATCAGGGGGCGGGTGGAGAGACCCAGTACTTC.

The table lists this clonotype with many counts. CDR3 nucleotides: TGTGCCAGCAGCCAAGGGGGGAAAGCTTTCTTT. It specifies CASSQGGKAFF. V and J are TRBV4-2 and TRBJ1-1; D is perhaps TRBD1 (5 bases). V was cut by 1 base and J by 9 bases, with 6 bases left in between. Germline V gives CDR1 LGHNA, CDR2 YNFKEQ. The CDR3 covers 11 residues.

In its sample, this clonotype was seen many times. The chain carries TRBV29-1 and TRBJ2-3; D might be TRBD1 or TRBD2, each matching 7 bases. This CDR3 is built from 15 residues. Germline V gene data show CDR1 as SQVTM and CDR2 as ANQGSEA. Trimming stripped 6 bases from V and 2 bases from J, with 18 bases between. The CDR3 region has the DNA TGCAGCGTCCAAGCGGGAAGGGGGCCCACAGATACGCAGTATTTT. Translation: CSVQAGRGPTDTQYF.

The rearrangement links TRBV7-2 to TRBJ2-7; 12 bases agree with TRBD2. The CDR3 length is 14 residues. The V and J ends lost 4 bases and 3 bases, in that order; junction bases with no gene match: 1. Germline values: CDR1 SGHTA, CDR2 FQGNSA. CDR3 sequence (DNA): TGTGCCAGCAGCTCGGGACTAGCGGGCTACGAGCAGTACTTC. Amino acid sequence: CASSSGLAGYEQYF. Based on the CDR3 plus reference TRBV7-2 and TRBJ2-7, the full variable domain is GAGVSQSPSNKVTEKGKDVELRCDPISGHTALYWYRQSLGQGLEFLIYFQGNSAPDKSGLPSDRFSAERTGGSVSTLTIQRTQQEDSAVYLCASSSGLAGYEQYFGPGTRLTVT.

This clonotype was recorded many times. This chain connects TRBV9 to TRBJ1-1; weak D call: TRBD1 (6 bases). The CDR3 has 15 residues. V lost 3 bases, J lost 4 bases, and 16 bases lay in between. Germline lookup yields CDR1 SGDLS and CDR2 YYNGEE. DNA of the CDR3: TGTGCCAGCAGCGCTGCCTCGGCCAGGGGCACTGAAGCTTTCTTT. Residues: CASSAASARGTEAFF.

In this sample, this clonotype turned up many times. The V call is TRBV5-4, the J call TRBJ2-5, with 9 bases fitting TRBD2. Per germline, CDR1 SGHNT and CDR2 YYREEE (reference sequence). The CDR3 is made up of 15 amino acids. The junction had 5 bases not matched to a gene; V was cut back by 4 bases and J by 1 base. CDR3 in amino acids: CASSLLAGVQETQYF. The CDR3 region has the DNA TGTGCCAGCAGCCTGTTAGCGGGAGTCCAAGAGACCCAGTACTTC.

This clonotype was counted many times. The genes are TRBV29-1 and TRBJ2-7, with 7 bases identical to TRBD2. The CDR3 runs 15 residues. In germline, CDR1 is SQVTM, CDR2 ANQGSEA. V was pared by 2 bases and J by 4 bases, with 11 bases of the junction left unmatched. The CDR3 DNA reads TGCAGCGTTGAAATAGCGGGCCGTCTACGGTACGAGCAGTACTTC. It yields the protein CSVEIAGRLRYEQYF.

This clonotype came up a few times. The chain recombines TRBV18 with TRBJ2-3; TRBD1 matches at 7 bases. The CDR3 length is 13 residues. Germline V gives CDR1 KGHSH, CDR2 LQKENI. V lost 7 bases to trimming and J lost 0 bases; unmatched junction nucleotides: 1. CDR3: CASWTGSTDTQYF. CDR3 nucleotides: TGTGCCAGCTGGACAGGTAGCACAGATACGCAGTATTTT.

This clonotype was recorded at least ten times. The CDR3 reads CASSYSKRGALYTDTQYF. In DNA, the CDR3 is TGTGCCAGCAGTTACTCGAAGAGGGGGGCCCTCTACACAGATACGCAGTATTTT. The chain couples TRBV6-5 to TRBJ2-3, with D tentatively TRBD1 or TRBD2 (6 bases each). The CDR3 is 18 amino acids. Germline CDR1 is MNHEY and CDR2 is SVGAGI. Trimming removed 0 bases at V and 2 bases at J, with 18 bases between.

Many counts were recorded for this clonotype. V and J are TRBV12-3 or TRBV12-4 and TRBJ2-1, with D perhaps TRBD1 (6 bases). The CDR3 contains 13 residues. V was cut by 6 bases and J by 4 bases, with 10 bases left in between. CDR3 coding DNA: TGTGCCAGCAGACGCACAGGGTACAATGAGCAGTTCTTC. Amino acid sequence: CASRRTGYNEQFF.